Ten or more counts support the clone carrying this TCR beta chain. The data originate from a study of response to subunit inactivated influenza vaccine. One entry per CDR3 protein results from TCRdb running MiXCR on the RT-PCR reads. Among about 540,000 distinct CDR3 sequences listed, approximately 22% were seen once. After removal of 6 bases from V and 1 base from J, the junction contained 11 bases not matched to a gene. The CDR3 spans 17 residues. Germline CDR1 reads MNHEY; CDR2 reads SVGEGT. This same sample was also part of a study on T cells expressing NK-cell markers. That report notes: The authors made TCR beta cDNA libraries by 5'RACE template switching. This switching added a universal primer site and UMIs. The study sequenced eight donors, seven HCMV-seropositive and one seronegative. Top CD8+ clonotypes included the dominant CD3+CD56+NKG2C+ clonotypes in several donors. These clonotypes, the leaders elsewhere, also led the CD3+CD56-NKG2C+ fraction in a few donors. Clarity on HCMV specificity was lacking for the expanded NKG2C+ T cell clones.

The receptor was derived from a man in his fifties who received an inactivated influenza vaccine. The chain carries TRBV6-2 or TRBV6-3 and TRBJ1-5, with 8 positions matching TRBD1. The material was CD4+ T cells sorted from PBMCs, obtained 11 to 12 days after vaccination. CDR3 sequence (DNA): TGTGCCAGCAGCCCACCGACAGGGGAGGGAAGCAATCAGCCCCAGCATTTT. Encoded protein: CASSPPTGEGSNQPQHF.